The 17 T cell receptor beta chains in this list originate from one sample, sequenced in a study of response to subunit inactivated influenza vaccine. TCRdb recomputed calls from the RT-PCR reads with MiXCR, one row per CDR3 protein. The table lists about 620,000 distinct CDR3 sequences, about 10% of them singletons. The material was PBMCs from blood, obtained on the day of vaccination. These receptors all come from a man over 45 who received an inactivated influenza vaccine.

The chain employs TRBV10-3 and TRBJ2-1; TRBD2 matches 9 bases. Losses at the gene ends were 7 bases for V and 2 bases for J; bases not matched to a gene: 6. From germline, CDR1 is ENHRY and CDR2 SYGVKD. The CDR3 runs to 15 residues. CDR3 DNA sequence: TGTGCCATCATGGGTAGCGGGGGACCCTACAATGAGCAGTTCTTC. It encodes CAIMGSGGPYNEQFF.

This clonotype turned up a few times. The CDR3 spells CSAEAFIYEQYF. CDR3 nucleotides: TGCAGTGCTGAAGCTTTCATCTACGAGCAGTACTTC. The chain links TRBV20-1 to TRBJ2-7; D gene uncertain. Germline V gene sequence: CDR1 DFQATT, CDR2 SNEGSKA (reference sequence). The germline V and J ends were trimmed by 5 bases and 3 bases, with 11 bases remaining between them. The CDR3 runs to 12 residues.

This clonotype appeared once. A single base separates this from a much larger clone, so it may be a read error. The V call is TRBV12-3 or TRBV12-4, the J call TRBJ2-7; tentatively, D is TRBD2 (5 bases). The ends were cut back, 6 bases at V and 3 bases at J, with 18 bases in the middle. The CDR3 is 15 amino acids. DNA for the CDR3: TGTGCCAGCAGACCACTCGGGGTGGGATTCTACGAGCAGTACTTC. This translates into CASRPLGVGFYEQYF.

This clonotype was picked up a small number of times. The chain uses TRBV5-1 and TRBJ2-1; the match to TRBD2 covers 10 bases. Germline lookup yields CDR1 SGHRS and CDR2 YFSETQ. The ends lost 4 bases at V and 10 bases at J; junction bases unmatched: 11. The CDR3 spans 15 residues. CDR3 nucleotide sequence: TGCGCCAGCAGCAGGTTAGCGGGGGGCCTCAGAGAGCAGTTCTTC. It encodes CASSRLAGGLREQFF.

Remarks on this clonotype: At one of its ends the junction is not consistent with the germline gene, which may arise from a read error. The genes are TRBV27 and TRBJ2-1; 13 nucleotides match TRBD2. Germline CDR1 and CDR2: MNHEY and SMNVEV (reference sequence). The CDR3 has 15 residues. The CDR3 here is CSSSPWTSGRHEQFF. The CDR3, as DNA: TGTTCCAGCAGTCCCTGGACTAGCGGGAGACATGAGCAGTTCTTC.

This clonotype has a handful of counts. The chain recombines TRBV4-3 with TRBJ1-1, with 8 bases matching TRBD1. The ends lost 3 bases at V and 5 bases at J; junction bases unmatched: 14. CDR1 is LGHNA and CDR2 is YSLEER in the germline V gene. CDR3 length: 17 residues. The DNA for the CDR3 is TGCGCCAGCAGCCACGGACAGGGTGGAGGGCCCGGGACTGAAGCTTTCTTT. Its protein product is CASSHGQGGGPGTEAFF.

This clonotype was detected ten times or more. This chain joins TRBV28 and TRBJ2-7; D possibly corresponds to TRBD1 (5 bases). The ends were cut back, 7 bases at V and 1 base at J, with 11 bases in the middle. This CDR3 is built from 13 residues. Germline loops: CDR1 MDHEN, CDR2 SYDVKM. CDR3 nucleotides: TGTGCCAGCACCAGACAGAGTTCCTACGAGCAGTACTTC. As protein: CASTRQSSYEQYF.

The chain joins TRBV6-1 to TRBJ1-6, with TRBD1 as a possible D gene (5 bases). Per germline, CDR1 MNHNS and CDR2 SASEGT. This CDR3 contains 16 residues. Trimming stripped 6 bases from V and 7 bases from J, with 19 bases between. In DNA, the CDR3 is TGTGCCAGCAGGGGGGGTCTAACCGGGCTGAATTCACCCCTCCACTTT. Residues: CASRGGLTGLNSPLHF.

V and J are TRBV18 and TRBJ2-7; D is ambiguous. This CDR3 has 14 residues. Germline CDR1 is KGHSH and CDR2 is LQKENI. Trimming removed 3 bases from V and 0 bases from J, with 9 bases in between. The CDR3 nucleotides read TGTGCCAGCTCACCGGATCGTGACTCCTACGAGCAGTACTTC. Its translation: CASSPDRDSYEQYF.

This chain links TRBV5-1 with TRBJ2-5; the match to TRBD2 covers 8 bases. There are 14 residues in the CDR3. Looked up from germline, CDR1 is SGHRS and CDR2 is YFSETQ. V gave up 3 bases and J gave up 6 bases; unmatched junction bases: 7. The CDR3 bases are TGCGCCAGCAGCTATGGAGCGGGAGAGAAGACCCAGTACTTC. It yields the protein CASSYGAGEKTQYF.

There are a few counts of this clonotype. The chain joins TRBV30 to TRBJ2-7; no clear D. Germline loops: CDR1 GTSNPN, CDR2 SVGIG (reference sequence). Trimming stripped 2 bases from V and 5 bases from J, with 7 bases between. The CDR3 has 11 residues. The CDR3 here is CAWSPGNEQYF. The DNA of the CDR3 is TGTGCCTGGAGTCCTGGGAACGAGCAGTACTTC.

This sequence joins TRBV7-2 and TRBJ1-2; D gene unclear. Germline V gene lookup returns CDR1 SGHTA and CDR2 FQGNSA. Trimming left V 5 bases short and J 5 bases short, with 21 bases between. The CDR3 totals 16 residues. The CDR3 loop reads CASSTFGYQKNYGYTF. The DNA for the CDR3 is TGTGCCAGCAGCACCTTTGGATACCAGAAAAATTATGGCTACACCTTC.

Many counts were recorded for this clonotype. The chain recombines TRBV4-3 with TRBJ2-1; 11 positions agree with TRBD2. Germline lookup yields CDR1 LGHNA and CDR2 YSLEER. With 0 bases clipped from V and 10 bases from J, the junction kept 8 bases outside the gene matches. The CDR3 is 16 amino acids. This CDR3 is CASSQDRSGGAREQFF. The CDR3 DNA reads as TGCGCCAGCAGCCAAGACCGTAGCGGGGGGGCCCGGGAGCAGTTCTTC.

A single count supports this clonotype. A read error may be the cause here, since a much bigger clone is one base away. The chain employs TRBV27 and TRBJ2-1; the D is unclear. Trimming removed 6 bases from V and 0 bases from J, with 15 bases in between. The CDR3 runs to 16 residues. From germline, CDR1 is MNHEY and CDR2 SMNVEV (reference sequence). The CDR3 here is CASRGSRMSSYNEQFF. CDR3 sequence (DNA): TGTGCCAGCAGAGGTAGCAGGATGAGCTCCTACAATGAGCAGTTCTTC.

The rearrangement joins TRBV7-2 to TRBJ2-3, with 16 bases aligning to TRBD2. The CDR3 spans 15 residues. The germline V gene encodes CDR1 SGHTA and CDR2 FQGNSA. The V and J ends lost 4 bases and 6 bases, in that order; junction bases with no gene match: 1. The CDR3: CASSWGLAGGDTQYF. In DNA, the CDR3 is TGTGCCAGCAGCTGGGGACTAGCGGGGGGGGATACGCAGTATTTT. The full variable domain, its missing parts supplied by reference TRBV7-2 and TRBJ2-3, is GAGVSQSPSNKVTEKGKDVELRCDPISGHTALYWYRQSLGQGLEFLIYFQGNSAPDKSGLPSDRFSAERTGGSVSTLTIQRTQQEDSAVYLCASSWGLAGGDTQYFGPGTRLTVL.

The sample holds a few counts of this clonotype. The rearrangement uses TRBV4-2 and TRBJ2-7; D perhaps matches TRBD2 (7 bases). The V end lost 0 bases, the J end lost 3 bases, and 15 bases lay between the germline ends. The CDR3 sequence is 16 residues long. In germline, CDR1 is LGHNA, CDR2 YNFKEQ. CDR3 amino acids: CASSQDYGGGYYEQYF. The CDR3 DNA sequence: TGTGCCAGCAGCCAAGATTATGGCGGGGGCTACTACGAGCAGTACTTC.

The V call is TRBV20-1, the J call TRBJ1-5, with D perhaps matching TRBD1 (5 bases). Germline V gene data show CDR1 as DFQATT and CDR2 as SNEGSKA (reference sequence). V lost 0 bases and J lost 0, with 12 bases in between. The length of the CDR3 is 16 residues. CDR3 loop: CSAREGGDYSNQPQHF. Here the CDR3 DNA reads TGCAGTGCTAGAGAGGGAGGGGATTATAGCAATCAGCCCCAGCATTTT.